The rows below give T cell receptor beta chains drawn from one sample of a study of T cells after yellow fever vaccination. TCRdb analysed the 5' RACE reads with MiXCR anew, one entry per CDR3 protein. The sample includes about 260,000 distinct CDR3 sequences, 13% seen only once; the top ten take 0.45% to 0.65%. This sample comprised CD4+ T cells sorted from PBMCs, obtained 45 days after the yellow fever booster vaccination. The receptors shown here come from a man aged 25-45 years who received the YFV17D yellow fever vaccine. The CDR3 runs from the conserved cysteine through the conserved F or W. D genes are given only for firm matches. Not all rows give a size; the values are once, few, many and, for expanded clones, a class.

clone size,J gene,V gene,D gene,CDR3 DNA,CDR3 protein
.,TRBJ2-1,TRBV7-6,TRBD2,TGTGCCAGCAGCTTAGGAGGGACTAGCGGGATGTTCTTC,CASSLGGTSGMFF
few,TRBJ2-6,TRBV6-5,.,TGTGCCAGCAGAGTTACTGGATATTCGGGTTCTGGGGCCAACGTCCTGACTTTC,CASRVTGYSGSGANVLTF
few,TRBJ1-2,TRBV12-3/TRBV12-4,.,TGTGCCAGCAGCTCGGGGGCTTTGCGTCGTGGCTACACCTTC,CASSSGALRRGYTF
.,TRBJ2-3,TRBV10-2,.,TGCGCCAGCAGTGAGACCTCCTTAGCAGGAGTTATAGATACGCAGTATTTT,CASSETSLAGVIDTQYF
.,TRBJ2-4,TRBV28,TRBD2,TGTGCCAGCAGCTCTAGCGGGGTGATATCCAAAAACATTCAGTACTTC,CASSSSGVISKNIQYF
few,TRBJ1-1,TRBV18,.,TGTGCCAGCTCACCGCGACAGGAGCGCATGAACACTGAAGCTTTCTTT,CASSPRQERMNTEAFF
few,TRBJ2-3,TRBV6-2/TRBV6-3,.,.,CASSYVWQWITDTQYF
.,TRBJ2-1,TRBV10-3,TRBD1,TGTGCCATCAGTGGAGACAGGGAATCTTACAATGAGCAGTTCTTC,CAISGDRESYNEQFF
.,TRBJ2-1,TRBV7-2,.,TGTGCCAGCAGCTTTGGCGGGACCTACAATGAGCAGTTCTTC,CASSFGGTYNEQFF
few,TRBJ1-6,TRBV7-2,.,TGTGCCAGCAGCTTAGGTATCTTAGGAGGGTCACCCCTCCACTTT,CASSLGILGGSPLHF
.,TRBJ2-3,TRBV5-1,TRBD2,TGCGCCAGCAGCTTTAGCGGGACGGGCGCAGATACGCAGTATTTT,CASSFSGTGADTQYF
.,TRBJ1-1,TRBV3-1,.,TGTGCCAGCAGCCAAGATTGGGGAAGTGAAGCTTTCTTT,CASSQDWGSEAFF
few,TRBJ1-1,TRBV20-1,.,TGCAGCCCCACTGAAGCTTTCTTT,CSPTEAFF
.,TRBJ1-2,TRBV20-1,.,TGCAGTGCTAGTAGTCTGGGGGTAGACTATGGCTACACCTTC,CSASSLGVDYGYTF
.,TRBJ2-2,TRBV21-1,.,TGTGCCAGCAGCAGTCAGCAGGCCCCGAACACCGGGGAGCTGTTTTTT,CASSSQQAPNTGELFF
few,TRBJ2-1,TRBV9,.,TGTGCCAGCAGCGTAGGAGGGCGGGTCGGGGATGAGCAGTTCTTC,CASSVGGRVGDEQFF
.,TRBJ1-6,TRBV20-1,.,TGCAGTGCTAGAGATGGGGCTGGGGCCCTGGGTTCACCCCTCTACTTT,CSARDGAGALGSPLYF
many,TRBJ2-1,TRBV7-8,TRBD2,TGTGCCAGCAGCTTTGGGGGAGGGAACAATGAGCAGTTCTTC,CASSFGGGNNEQFF
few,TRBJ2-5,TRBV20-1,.,TGCAGTGCTAGTGCCCAGGGTGGGGAAGAGACCCAGTACTTC,CSASAQGGEETQYF
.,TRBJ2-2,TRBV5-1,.,TGCGCCAGCAGCTTGGGACACCACACCGGGGAGCTGTTTTTT,CASSLGHHTGELFF
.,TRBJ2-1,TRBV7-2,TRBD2,TGTGCCAGCAAGGGCGGGAGGGCCGTCGGCAATGAGCAGTTCTTC,CASKGGRAVGNEQFF
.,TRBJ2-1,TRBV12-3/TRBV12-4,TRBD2,TGTGCCAGCAGTCAATCGAGCGGGAGTGGGTACAATGAGCAGTTCTTC,CASSQSSGSGYNEQFF
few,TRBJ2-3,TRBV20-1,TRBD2,TGCAGTGCTCCCAAGACTAGCGGGAGATCAGATACGCAGTATTTT,CSAPKTSGRSDTQYF
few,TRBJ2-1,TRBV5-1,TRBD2,TGCGCCAGCAGCTCCATAGCGGGAGCGGGGAATGAGCAGTTCTTC,CASSSIAGAGNEQFF
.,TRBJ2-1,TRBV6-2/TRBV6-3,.,TGTGCCAGCAGTTACGAAATTAGCTCCTACAATGAGCAGTTCTTC,CASSYEISSYNEQFF
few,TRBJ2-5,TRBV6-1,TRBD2,TGTGCCAGCAGTGAAGTTTCGACTAGCGGACAAGAGACCCAGTACTTC,CASSEVSTSGQETQYF
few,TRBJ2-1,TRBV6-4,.,TGTGCCAGCAGTGACGGCAATGAGCAGTTCTTC,CASSDGNEQFF
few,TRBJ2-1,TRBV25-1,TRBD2,TGTGCCAGCACTGAAGGGAGGGGTTACAATGAGCAGTTCTTC,CASTEGRGYNEQFF
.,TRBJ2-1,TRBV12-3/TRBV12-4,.,TGTGCCAGCACCACGCCGGGGGCATACAATGAGCAGTTCTTC,CASTTPGAYNEQFF
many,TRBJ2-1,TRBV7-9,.,TGTGCCAGCAGCTTAACCCAGTACAATGAGCAGTTCTTC,CASSLTQYNEQFF
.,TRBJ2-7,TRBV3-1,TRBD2,TGTGCCAGCAGCCACTCCGGGGGGGAGCAGTACTTC,CASSHSGGEQYF
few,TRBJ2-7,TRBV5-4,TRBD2,TGTGCCAGCAGCTCTGGTCTAGCGGGAAGGTCCTACGAGCAGTACTTC,CASSSGLAGRSYEQYF
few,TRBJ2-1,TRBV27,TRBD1,TGTGCCACCCGGACAGGGGTTGAGCAGTTCTTC,CATRTGVEQFF
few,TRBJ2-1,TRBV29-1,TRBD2,TGCAGCGGTGCCGGGGTCTCTAGCGGCAATGAGCAGTTCTTC,CSGAGVSSGNEQFF
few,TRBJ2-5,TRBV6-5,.,TGTGCCAGCAGTTACCCAGCGGTTGAGCCGGTGGAGGAGACCCAGTACTTC,CASSYPAVEPVEETQYF
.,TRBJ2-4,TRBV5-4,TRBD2,TGTGCCAGCAGCTTGGATCTTAGCGGGAGCGGAGACATTCAGTACTTC,CASSLDLSGSGDIQYF
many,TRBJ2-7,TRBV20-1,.,TGCAGTGCTACCCGGGACACATCCTACGAGCAGTACTTC,CSATRDTSYEQYF
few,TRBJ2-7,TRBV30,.,TGTGCCTGGACTTCGGGGTCAGGACCCTACGAGCAGTACTTC,CAWTSGSGPYEQYF
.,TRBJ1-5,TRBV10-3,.,TGTGCCATCAGAGACGATTATAGCAATCAGCCCCAGCATTTT,CAIRDDYSNQPQHF
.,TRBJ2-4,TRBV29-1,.,TGCAGCGCCCATTTAGGGGGAGCCAAAAACATTCAGTACTTC,CSAHLGGAKNIQYF
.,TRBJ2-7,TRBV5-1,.,TGCGCCAGCAGCTTGGTTGCGGGACAGACCTACGAGCAGTACTTC,CASSLVAGQTYEQYF
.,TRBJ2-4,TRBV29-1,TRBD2,TGCAGCGTTGAAGAGGGGGGGAACATTCAGTACTTC,CSVEEGGNIQYF
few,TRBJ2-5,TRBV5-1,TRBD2,TGCGCCTCCGGGCGGGAGGGCCCTGAGACCCAGTACTTC,CASGREGPETQYF
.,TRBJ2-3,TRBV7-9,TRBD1,TGTGCCAGCAGCTTAGAGGGGGCTGATACGCAGTATTTT,CASSLEGADTQYF
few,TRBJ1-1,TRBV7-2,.,TGTGCCAGCAGCCGGACACTGACGGTAACTGAAGCTTTCTTT,CASSRTLTVTEAFF
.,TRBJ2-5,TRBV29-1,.,TGCAGCGCTCAGAGGAGTCAAGAGACCCAGTACTTC,CSAQRSQETQYF
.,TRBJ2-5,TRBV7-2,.,TGTGCCAGCAGCGCCGCCTCTAAAGAGACCCAGTACTTC,CASSAASKETQYF
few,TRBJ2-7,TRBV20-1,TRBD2,TGCAGTGCTAGAGCGATCGGCGGGAGCTTCTCCTACGAGCAGTACTTC,CSARAIGGSFSYEQYF
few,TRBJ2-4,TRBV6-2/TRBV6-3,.,TGTGCCAGCAGTCAAGGGCTCGGCGCGAACATTCAGTACTTC,CASSQGLGANIQYF
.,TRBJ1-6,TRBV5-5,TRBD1,TGTGCCAGCAGTGTGGGGACAGGGAATTCACCCCTCCACTTT,CASSVGTGNSPLHF
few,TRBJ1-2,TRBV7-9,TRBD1,TGTGCCAGCAGCTCAGGGACAGGGGGTCACTATGGCTACACCTTC,CASSSGTGGHYGYTF
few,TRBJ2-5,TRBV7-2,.,TGTGCCAGCAGCCTAAGGTTGGGAGAGACCCAGTACTTC,CASSLRLGETQYF
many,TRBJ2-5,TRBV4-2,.,TGTGCCAGCAGCCAAGGAGGGGCGGCGGAGACCCAGTACTTC,CASSQGGAAETQYF
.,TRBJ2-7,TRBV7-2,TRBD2,TGTGCCAGCAGCTTATGGGCCGGGGGGACCTACGAGCAGTACTTC,CASSLWAGGTYEQYF